A single sample is the source of the 3 T cell receptor beta chains below, sequenced in a study of blood T cell repertoires in COVID-19. Sequenced by immunoSEQ multiplex PCR; TCRdb stores in-frame clones only, minus some. The table shows around 340,000 clones, with about 86% occurring only once. The specimen sequenced was PBMCs or T cells enriched from blood (not recorded which). These TCRs come from a woman aged 40 to 50 with acute COVID-19.

As for this clone: The same CDR3 is also encoded by other DNA sequences in this sample. The J gene is TRBJ1-2, the V gene TRBV6-5, with TRBD1 matching 7 bases. Germline CDR1 and CDR2: MNHEY and SVGAGI. With 5 bases clipped from V and 0 bases from J, the junction kept 3 bases outside the gene matches. The CDR3 extends over 14 amino acids. The CDR3 DNA is TGTGCCAGCAGTAGGGGACAGACTAACTATGGCTACACCTTC. The encoded protein is CASSRGQTNYGYTF.

This sequence joins TRBV9 and TRBJ2-1, with TRBD2 matching 11 bases. There are 15 residues in the CDR3. After removal of 4 bases from V and 9 bases from J, the junction contained 9 bases not matched to a gene. CDR1 SGDLS and CDR2 YYNGEE come from the germline V gene. The CDR3 sequence is CASSLGTSGGSEQFF. CDR3 bases: TGTGCCAGCAGCCTCGGGACTAGCGGTGGGAGTGAGCAGTTCTTC.

The CDR3 nucleotides are TGTGCCAGCGCAGGACAAGACCACGCAGATACGCAGTATTTT. It codes for CASAGQDHADTQYF. This chain joins TRBV19 and TRBJ2-3; a weak D match, TRBD1 (5 bases). This CDR3 comprises 14 residues. Germline V gene data show CDR1 as LNHDA and CDR2 as SQIVND (reference sequence). V was pared by 9 bases and J by 4 bases, with 17 bases between.